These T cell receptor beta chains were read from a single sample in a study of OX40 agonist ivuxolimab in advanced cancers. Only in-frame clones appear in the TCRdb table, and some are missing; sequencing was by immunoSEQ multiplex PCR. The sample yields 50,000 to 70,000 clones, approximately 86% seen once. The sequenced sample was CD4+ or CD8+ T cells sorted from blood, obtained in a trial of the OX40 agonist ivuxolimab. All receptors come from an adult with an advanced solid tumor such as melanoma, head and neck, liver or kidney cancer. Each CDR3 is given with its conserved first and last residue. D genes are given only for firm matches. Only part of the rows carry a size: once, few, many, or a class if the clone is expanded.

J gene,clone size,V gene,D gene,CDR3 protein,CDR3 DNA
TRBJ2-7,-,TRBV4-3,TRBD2,CASSQELAGAYEQYF,TGCGCCAGCAGCCAAGAACTAGCGGGGGCCTACGAGCAGTACTTC
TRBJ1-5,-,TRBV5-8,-,CASSRDHSNQPQHF,TGTGCCAGCAGCCGGGACCATAGCAATCAGCCCCAGCATTTT
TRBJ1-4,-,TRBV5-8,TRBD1,CASSLGQGAATNEKLFF,TGTGCCAGCAGCTTAGGTCAGGGGGCGGCAACTAATGAAAAACTGTTTTTT
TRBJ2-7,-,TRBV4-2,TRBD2,CASSQEAGGYEQYF,TGTGCCAGCAGCCAAGAAGCGGGGGGCTACGAGCAGTACTTC
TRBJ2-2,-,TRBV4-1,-,CASSQRGWQNTGELFF,TGCGCCAGCAGCCAACGGGGGTGGCAGAACACCGGGGAGCTGTTTTTT
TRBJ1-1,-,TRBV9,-,CASSAQGLHAMNTEAFF,TGTGCCAGCAGCGCCCAGGGCCTCCACGCCATGAACACTGAAGCTTTCTTT
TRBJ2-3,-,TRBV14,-,CASSQDRGVWTDTQYF,TGTGCCAGCAGCCAAGATCGAGGGGTTTGGACAGATACGCAGTATTTT
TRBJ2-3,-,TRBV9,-,CASSEGGITDTQYF,TGTGCCAGCAGCGAGGGGGGGATCACAGATACGCAGTATTTT
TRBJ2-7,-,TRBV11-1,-,CASRATYYEQYF,TGTGCCAGCAGGGCAACATACTACGAGCAGTACTTC
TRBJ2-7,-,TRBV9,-,CASSAPGGEQYF,TGTGCCAGCAGCGCCCCGGGTGGGGAGCAGTACTTC
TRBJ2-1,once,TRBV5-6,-,CVSSLDSYSYNEQFF,TGTGTCAGCAGCTTGGACAGTTACTCCTACAATGAGCAGTTCTTC
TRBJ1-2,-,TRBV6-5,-,CASTHSEAGGYTF,TGTGCCAGCACTCATAGTGAGGCTGGGGGCTACACCTTC
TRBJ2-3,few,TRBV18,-,CASSVSLGITDTQYF,TGTGCCAGCTCAGTATCACTCGGGATCACAGATACGCAGTATTTT
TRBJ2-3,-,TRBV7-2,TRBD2,CASSSPPSGGISTDTQYF,TGTGCCAGCAGCTCCCCCCCGAGCGGGGGGATTAGCACAGATACGCAGTATTTT
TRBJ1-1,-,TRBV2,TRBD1,CASREGQLEAFF,TGTGCCAGCAGGGAGGGACAGCTTGAAGCTTTCTTT
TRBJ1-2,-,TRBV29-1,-,CSVVADYGYTF,TGCAGCGTTGTGGCCGATTATGGCTACACCTTC
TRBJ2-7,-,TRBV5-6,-,CASSLEALAYEQYF,TGTGCCAGCAGCTTGGAGGCTCTGGCCTACGAGCAGTACTTC
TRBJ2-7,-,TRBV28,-,CASSPEPSRPHEQYF,TGTGCCAGCAGTCCCGAGCCCAGCCGACCCCACGAGCAGTACTTC
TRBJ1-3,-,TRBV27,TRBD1,CASRPGGPGNTIYF,TGTGCCAGCCGTCCAGGGGGTCCTGGAAACACCATATATTTT
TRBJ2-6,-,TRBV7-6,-,CASTLRTGANVLTF,TGTGCCAGCACCTTGAGAACTGGGGCCAACGTCCTGACTTTC
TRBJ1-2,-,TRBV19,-,CASGVYGYTF,TGCGCCAGCGGGGTTTATGGCTACACCTTC
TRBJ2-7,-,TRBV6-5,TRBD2,CASSLTSGGAYEQYF,TGTGCCAGCAGTTTGACTAGCGGGGGGGCGTACGAGCAGTACTTC
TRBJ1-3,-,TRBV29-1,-,CSALGGEGNTIYF,TGCAGCGCGTTAGGGGGTGAGGGAAACACCATATATTTT
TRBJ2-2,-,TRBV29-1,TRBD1,CSVTGTGGSTGELFF,TGCAGCGTTACCGGGACAGGGGGGTCGACCGGGGAGCTGTTTTTT
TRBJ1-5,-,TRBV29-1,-,CSVGDLNQPQHF,TGCAGCGTTGGGGACCTCAATCAGCCCCAGCATTTT
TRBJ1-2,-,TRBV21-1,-,CARGFPGTRGEEGYTF,TGTGCCAGGGGTTTTCCCGGGACAAGGGGAGAGGAGGGCTACACCTTC
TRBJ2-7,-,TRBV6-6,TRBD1,CASSNPGQGLFYEQYF,TGTGCCAGCAGTAACCCCGGACAGGGGCTCTTCTACGAGCAGTACTTC
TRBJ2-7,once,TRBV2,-,CASSEARTGSYEQYF,TGTGCCAGCAGTGAAGCGCGTACAGGGTCCTACGAGCAGTACTTC
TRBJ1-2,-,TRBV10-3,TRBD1,CAISPGQRTYGYTF,TGTGCCATCAGTCCGGGACAGAGAACCTATGGCTACACCTTC
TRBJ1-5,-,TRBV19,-,CACSEGGNQPQHF,TGTGCCTGCTCTGAGGGAGGAAATCAGCCCCAGCATTTT
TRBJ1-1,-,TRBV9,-,CASSVDYQGRAFF,TGTGCCAGCAGCGTAGATTACCAGGGGAGAGCTTTCTTT
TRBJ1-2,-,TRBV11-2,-,CASSQEGVGYGYTF,TGTGCCAGCAGCCAAGAGGGGGTAGGCTATGGCTACACCTTC
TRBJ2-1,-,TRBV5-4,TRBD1,CASSLRGNPYNEQFF,TGTGCCAGCAGCCTCAGGGGGAACCCCTACAATGAGCAGTTCTTC
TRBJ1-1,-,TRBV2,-,CARKSPSGYLLQQAFF,TGTGCCAGAAAATCCCCCAGTGGATACCTACTTCAACAAGCTTTCTTT
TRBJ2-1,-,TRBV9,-,CASSVGMGEGNEQFF,TGTGCCAGCAGCGTAGGAATGGGGGAAGGGAATGAGCAGTTCTTC
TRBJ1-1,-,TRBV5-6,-,CASSSGQNTEAFF,TGTGCCAGCAGCTCCGGACAGAACACTGAAGCTTTCTTT
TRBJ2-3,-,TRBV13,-,CATRSGDWTDTQYF,TGTGCCACCAGGTCCGGGGATTGGACGGATACGCAGTATTTT
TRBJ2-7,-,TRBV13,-,CASSSPQGRHEQYF,TGTGCCAGCAGCTCACCCCAGGGAAGGCACGAGCAGTACTTC
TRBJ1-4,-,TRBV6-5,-,CASSVGGEEEKLFF,TGTGCCAGCAGCGTGGGGGGGGAGGAGGAAAAACTGTTTTTT
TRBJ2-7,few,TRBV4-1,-,CASSQVFEGGRDEQYF,TGCGCCAGCAGCCAAGTCTTCGAAGGGGGTCGGGACGAGCAGTACTTC
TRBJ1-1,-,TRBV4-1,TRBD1,CASSQDGTGVSTEAFF,TGCGCCAGCAGCCAAGATGGGACAGGCGTCAGCACTGAAGCTTTCTTT
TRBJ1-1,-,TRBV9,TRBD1,CASSVATGIRHTEAFF,TGTGCCAGCAGCGTAGCGACAGGGATCCGTCACACTGAAGCTTTCTTT
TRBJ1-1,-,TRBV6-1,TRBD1,CASLRDRGGETEAFF,TGTGCCAGCCTTCGAGACAGGGGTGGGGAAACTGAAGCTTTCTTT
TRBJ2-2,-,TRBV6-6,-,CAAGGAGLLSGELFF,TGTGCCGCGGGTGGGGCAGGTTTATTATCCGGGGAGCTGTTTTTT
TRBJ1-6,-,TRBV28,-,CASSLRRAGASINSPLHF,TGTGCCAGCAGTTTGAGGCGGGCAGGGGCCTCCATCAATTCACCCCTCCACTTT
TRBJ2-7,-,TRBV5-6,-,CASSLLGSYEQYF,TGTGCCAGCAGCTTGTTGGGGTCCTACGAGCAGTACTTC
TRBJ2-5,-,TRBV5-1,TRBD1,CASSWTGGQETQYF,TGCGCCAGCAGCTGGACAGGCGGACAAGAGACCCAGTACTTC